The 6 T cell receptor beta chains below were found in one sample sequenced in a study of radiation and T cells in renal cell carcinoma. As to time point: baseline pretreatment blood. The treatment is: 15 Gy SBRT to primary tumor, nephrectomy 4 weeks later. Libraries were prepared by immunoSEQ multiplex PCR; TCRdb keeps only in-frame clonotypes and omits some of them. The sample includes about 150,000 clones, over 75% seen only once; the top ten take around 12%. The sequences come from blood, collected from a patient whose treatment included radiotherapy and nephrectomy. The source of these receptors is a woman aged 45-65 years with renal cell carcinoma.

This clone was observed a handful of times. This chain uses TRBV30 with TRBJ2-6; D is ambiguous. This CDR3 has 12 amino acids. Germline V gives CDR1 GTSNPN, CDR2 SVGIG (reference sequence). V was pared by 2 bases and J by 2 bases, with 1 base between. The CDR3 coding sequence is TGTGCCTGGAGTCCTGGGGCCAACGTCCTGACTTTC. Protein sequence: CAWSPGANVLTF.

This chain uses TRBV7-2 with TRBJ2-2, with D uncertain. Trimming took 1 base from V and 5 from J, leaving 8 bases between them. This CDR3 comprises 14 residues. CDR1 and CDR2 (germline): SGHTA, FQGNSA. DNA of the CDR3: TGTGCCAGCAGCTTAGGTGTTCTAACCGGGGAGCTGTTTTTT. Its protein is CASSLGVLTGELFF.

The count of this clone is one. The genes are TRBV7-9 and TRBJ2-5; 8 bases fit TRBD1. Germline CDR1 SEHNR, CDR2 FQNEAQ (reference sequence). The CDR3 contains 15 residues. The junction had 10 bases not matched to a gene; V was cut back by 5 bases and J by 5 bases. DNA of the CDR3: TGTGCCAGCAGCCTCGGGGACAGGTTAACCGAGACCCAGTACTTC. The encoded protein is CASSLGDRLTETQYF.

The V gene is TRBV14, the J gene TRBJ1-4; a possible D gene is TRBD1 (6 bases). CDR1 is SGHDN and CDR2 is FVKESK in the germline V gene. Trimming removed 3 bases from V and 4 bases from J, with 15 bases in between. The CDR3 loop spans 16 amino acids. CDR3 bases: TGTGCCAGCAGCCATCACTCCGGGACAAATAATGAAAAACTGTTTTTT. It codes for CASSHHSGTNNEKLFF.

V usage is TRBV5-1 and J usage is TRBJ2-7, with D unclear. Trimming shortened V by 3 bases and J by 3 bases, and 10 bases separated the two germline ends. Germline lookup yields CDR1 SGHRS and CDR2 YFSETQ. This CDR3 comprises 13 residues. The CDR3 sequence: CASSSKTNYEQYF. The CDR3 coding sequence is TGCGCCAGCAGCTCCAAGACAAACTACGAGCAGTACTTC.

The J gene is TRBJ1-1, the V gene TRBV7-8; perhaps TRBD1 as D (6 bases). CDR1 and CDR2 from the germline V gene are SGHVS and FQNEAQ. The CDR3 consists of 20 residues. The germline V and J ends were trimmed by 0 bases and 4 bases, with 27 bases remaining between them. As DNA, the CDR3 is TGTGCCAGCAGCTTAGCGGGAGGGGGACACCGGACCGGGGTGGGCACTGAAGCTTTCTTT. This codes for CASSLAGGGHRTGVGTEAFF.